The text below deals with one T cell receptor beta chain. The antigen is not known. Reverse transcription of roughly 0.5 to 1 ug RNA was performed with random hexamers. A multiplex approach, immunoSEQ multiplex PCR, amplified TCR beta CDR3 across 54 Vbeta and 13 Jbeta. TCRdb processed the immunoSEQ multiplex PCR reads anew with MiXCR; each CDR3 protein has one entry. The sample lists 71,000 or so distinct CDR3 sequences, roughly 93% occurring once. Trimming took 9 bases from V and 8 from J, leaving 11 bases between them. The CDR3 sequence is 12 residues long. Looked up from germline, CDR1 is LNHDA and CDR2 is SQIVND (reference sequence). The sample is drawn from a study of CD8 T cells in Susac syndrome. Overall study results and limits: Within Susac syndrome CD4+ T cell repertoires, clonal expansion was not evident.

Sequencing of TCR beta was performed on blood CD8+ and CD4+ T cells. The CD8+ and CD4+ T cells were isolated magnetically using a negative isolation approach, whereas the TEMRA cells were enriched by FACS. The chain links TRBV19 to TRBJ1-6; no definite D call. The sequenced sample was CD4+ T cells from PBMCs. This sequence originates from a human donor with Susac syndrome. CDR3 nucleotides: TGTGCCAGCCGGGAGGGTTATTCACCCCTCCACTTT. Residues: CASREGYSPLHF.